This T cell receptor (beta chain) was sequenced in a study of blood T cell repertoires in COVID-19. At the level of the study: COVID-19 samples from acute and convalescent phases originated in the United States, Italy and Spain. T cells, B-cell-depleted T cells, or PBMCs provided the cDNA or gDNA that served as material.

In the authors' workflow: Researchers report that nucleated cell counts were estimated from reference gene primer amplification. Some clones are missing from TCRdb's copy, which holds only in-frame ones; the method was immunoSEQ multiplex PCR. V and J calls and clone size are as listed in that table; D and trimming were resolved from the DNA. The table includes hundreds of thousands of clones, 86% detected once. J gave up 7 bases and V 10 bases, and 9 bases lay outside the gene matches. The CDR3 runs 13 residues. V is TRBV12-3 or TRBV12-4 and J is TRBJ1-2; 10 bases are a match to TRBD1. Sequencing was performed on peripheral blood. The source of this sequence is a woman aged 25 to 39 with active or convalescent COVID-19. The CDR3 reads CATRQGAGGGYTF. CDR3 bases: TGTGCCACCCGACAGGGGGCCGGGGGTGGCTACACCTTC.